Sequencing of this T cell receptor beta chain was carried out in a study of T-cell reconstitution after alpha-beta-depleted transplantation in children. Trimming cost V 6 bases and J 5 bases, with 17 bases left between them. This CDR3 spans 15 amino acids. Germline V gives CDR1 LNHDA, CDR2 SQIVND (reference sequence). Unique molecular identifiers were used to barcode this TCRbeta library. From the PCR reads, TCRdb called clonotypes with MiXCR, one entry per CDR3 protein. The sample consists of around 700,000 distinct CDR3 sequences, roughly 13% of them appearing once. This rearrangement joins TRBV19 to TRBJ1-5, with D possibly being TRBD1 (5 bases). This clonotype was obtained from a girl aged 2 to 10 with congenital amegakaryocytic thrombocytopenia, due to receive a stem cell transplant. Sample: PBMCs, taken before TCRalphabeta/CD19-depleted stem cell transplant. For the CDR3, the DNA is TGTGCCAGTAGAACCCAAAAGGGGCGCTATCAGCCCCAGCATTTT. Translating gives CASRTQKGRYQPQHF. Using reference TRBV19 and TRBJ1-5 for the parts outside the CDR3, the full variable domain is DGGITQSPKYLFRKEGQNVTLSCEQNLNHDAMYWYRQDPGQGLRLIYYSQIVNDFQKGDIAEGYSVSREKKESFPLTVTSAQKNPTAFYLCASRTQKGRYQPQHFGDGTRLSIL.